This T cell receptor (beta chain) was identified in a study of T cell repertoires in cytomegalovirus infection. On the study more broadly: A matching HLA type, together with CMV infection, was signaled by public TCR beta signatures.

Study conclusions and caveats: The ex vivo response was dominated by HLA-C-restricted CMV-specific TCR beta clonotypes.

This clonotype was counted at least ten times. Its matching antigen is unknown. The CDR3 loop spans 16 amino acids. J lost 0 bases, V lost 2 bases, and 4 bases had no gene match. From germline, CDR1 is SGHTA and CDR2 FQGNSA. Using its own MiXCR run on the reads, TCRdb lists one record per CDR3 protein. Of roughly 640,000 distinct CDR3 sequences listed, 20% to 25% are singletons. The chain is built from TRBV7-2 and TRBJ2-1; TRBD2 matches 7 bases. This receptor was obtained from a human donor in good health (CMV status not recorded). Some clones in this sample may be carry-over from other donors' samples. The specimen sequenced was CD8+ T cells from PBMCs. The CDR3 loop is CASSLWTSSSYNEQFF. Written as DNA, the CDR3 is TGTGCCAGCAGCTTATGGACTAGTAGCTCCTACAATGAGCAGTTCTTC.